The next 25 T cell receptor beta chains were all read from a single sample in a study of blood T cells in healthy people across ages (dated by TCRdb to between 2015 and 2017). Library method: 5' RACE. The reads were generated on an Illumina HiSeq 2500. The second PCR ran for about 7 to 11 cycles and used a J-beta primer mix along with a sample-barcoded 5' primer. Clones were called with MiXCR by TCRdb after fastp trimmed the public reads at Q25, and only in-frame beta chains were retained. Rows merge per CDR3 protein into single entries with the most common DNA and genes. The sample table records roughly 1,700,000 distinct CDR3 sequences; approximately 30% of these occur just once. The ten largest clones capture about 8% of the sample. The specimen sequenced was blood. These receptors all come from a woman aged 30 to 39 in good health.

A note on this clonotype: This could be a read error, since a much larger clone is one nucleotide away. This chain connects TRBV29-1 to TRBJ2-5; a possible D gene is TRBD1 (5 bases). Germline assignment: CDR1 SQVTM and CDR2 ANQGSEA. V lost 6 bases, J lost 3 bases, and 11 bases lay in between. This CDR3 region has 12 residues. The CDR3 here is CSVPDRKETQYF. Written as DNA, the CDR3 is TGCAGCGTCCCTGACAGAAAAGAGACCCAGTACTTC.

The DNA for the CDR3 is TGTGCCAGCAGCCAAGAGAACCAATACAATGAGCAGTTCTTC. This sequence encodes CASSQENQYNEQFF. The J gene is TRBJ2-1, the V gene TRBV3-1; the D is unclear. V lost 0 bases, J lost 4 bases, and 7 bases lay in between. Per the germline V gene, CDR1 is LGHDT and CDR2 is YNNKEL (reference sequence). The length of the CDR3 is 14 residues.

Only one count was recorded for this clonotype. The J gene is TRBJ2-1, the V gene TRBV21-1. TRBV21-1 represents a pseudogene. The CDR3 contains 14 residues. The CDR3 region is CASSNGRFYNEQFF. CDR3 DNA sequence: TGTGCCAGCAGCAATGGCAGATTCTACAATGAGCAGTTCTTC.

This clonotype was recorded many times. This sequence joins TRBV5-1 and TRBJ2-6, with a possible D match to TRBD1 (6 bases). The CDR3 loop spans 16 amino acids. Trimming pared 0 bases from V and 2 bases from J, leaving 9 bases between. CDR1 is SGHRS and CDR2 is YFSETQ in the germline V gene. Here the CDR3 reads CASSLEAGAGANVLTF. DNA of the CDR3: TGCGCCAGCAGCTTGGAGGCAGGGGCTGGGGCCAACGTCCTGACTTTC.

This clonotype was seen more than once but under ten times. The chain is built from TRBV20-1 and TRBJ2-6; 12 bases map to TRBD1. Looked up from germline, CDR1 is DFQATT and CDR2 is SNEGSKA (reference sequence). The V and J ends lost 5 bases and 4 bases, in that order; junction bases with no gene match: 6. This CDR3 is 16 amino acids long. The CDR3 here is CSARGQGAAGANVLTF. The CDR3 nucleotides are TGCAGTGCTCGGGGACAGGGGGCCGCGGGGGCCAACGTCCTGACTTTC.

The CDR3 is CASSLRFAMFGGNTEAFF. In DNA, the CDR3 is TGTGCCAGCAGTTTGCGTTTCGCGATGTTTGGGGGGAACACTGAAGCTTTCTTT. The chain links TRBV12-3 or TRBV12-4 to TRBJ1-1; possibly TRBD1 for D (5 bases). V lost 3 bases, J lost 1 base, and 21 bases lay in between. The CDR3 loop spans 18 amino acids.

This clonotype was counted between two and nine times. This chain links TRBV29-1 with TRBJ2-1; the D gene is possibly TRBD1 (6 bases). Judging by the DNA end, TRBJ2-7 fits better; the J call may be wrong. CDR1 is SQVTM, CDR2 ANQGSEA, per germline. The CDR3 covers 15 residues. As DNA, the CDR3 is TGCAGCGTTGAAACCCGGGACACCTCCTACAATGAGCAGTACTTC. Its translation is CSVETRDTSYNEQYF.

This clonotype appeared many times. CDR3 residues: CASSYIADQPQHF. DNA for the CDR3: TGTGCCAGCAGTTACATCGCGGATCAGCCCCAGCATTTT. The chain carries TRBV6-5 and TRBJ1-5; no definite D call. Trimming removed 2 bases from V and 5 bases from J, with 7 bases in between. The germline CDR1 and CDR2 sequences are MNHEY and SVGAGI. This CDR3 is 13 amino acids long.

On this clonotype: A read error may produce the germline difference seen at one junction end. The CDR3 bases are TGTGTCATCAGTGAAGGTGCGGCCTACGAGCAGTACTTC. This gives the protein CVISEGAAYEQYF. The chain couples TRBV10-3 to TRBJ2-7; the D is unclear. The CDR3 consists of 13 residues. Germline-derived CDR1 and CDR2 are ENHRY and SYGVKD.

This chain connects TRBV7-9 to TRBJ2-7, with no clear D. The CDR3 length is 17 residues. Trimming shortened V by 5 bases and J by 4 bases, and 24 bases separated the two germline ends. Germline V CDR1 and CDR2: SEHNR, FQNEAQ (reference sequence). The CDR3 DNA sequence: TGTGCCAGCAGCACTAAATCACGCCTGGGTTTGGGATACGAGCAGTACTTC. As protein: CASSTKSRLGLGYEQYF.

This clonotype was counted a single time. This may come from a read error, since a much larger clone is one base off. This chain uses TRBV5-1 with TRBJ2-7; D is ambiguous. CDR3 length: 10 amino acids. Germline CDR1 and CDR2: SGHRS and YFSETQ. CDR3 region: CASTPYKQYF. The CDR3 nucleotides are TGCGCCAGCACCCCCTACAAGCAGTACTTC.

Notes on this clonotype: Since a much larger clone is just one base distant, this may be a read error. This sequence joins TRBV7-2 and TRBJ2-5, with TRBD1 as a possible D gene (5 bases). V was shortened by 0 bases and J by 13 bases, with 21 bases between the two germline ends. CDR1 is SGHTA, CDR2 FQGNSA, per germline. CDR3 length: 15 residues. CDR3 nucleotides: TGTGCCAGCAGCTTAGCGCAGGGTTCGCCTTACGAGCGGTACTTC. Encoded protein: CASSLAQGSPYERYF.

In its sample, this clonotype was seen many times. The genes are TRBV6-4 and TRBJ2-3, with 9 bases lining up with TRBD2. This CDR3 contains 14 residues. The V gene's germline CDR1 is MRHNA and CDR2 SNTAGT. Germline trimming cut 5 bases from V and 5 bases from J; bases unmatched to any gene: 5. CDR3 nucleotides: TGTGCCAGCAGTCCTAGCGGGGAGGGAGATACGCAGTATTTT. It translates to CASSPSGEGDTQYF.

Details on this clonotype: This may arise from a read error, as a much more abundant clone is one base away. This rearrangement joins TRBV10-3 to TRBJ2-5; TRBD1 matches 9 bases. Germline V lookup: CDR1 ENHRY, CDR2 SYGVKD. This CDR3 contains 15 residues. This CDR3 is CAISESGQGGETLYF. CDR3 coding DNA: TGTGCCATCAGTGAGTCGGGACAGGGAGGAGAGACCCTGTACTTC.

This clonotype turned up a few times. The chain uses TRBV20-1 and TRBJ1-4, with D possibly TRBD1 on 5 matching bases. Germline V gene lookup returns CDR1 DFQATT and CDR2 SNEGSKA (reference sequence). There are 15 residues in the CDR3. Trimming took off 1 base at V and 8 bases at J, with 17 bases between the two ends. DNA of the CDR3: TGCAGTGCTAGAGGGGGACGGCCGTATTTGGAAAAACTGTTTTTT. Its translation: CSARGGRPYLEKLFF.

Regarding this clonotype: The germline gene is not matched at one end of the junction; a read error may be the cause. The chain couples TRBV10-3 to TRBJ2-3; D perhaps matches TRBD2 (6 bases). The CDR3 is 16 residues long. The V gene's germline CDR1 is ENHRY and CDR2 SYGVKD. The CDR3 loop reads CAAGGSPKVATDRQYF. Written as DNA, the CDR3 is TGTGCCGCCGGGGGTTCCCCGAAAGTGGCGACAGATAGGCAGTATTTT.

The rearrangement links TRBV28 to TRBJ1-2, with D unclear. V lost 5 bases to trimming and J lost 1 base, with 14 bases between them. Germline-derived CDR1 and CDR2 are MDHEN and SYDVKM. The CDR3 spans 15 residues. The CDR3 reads CASSPLERLNYGYTF. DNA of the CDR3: TGTGCCAGCAGTCCACTAGAGCGCCTTAACTATGGCTACACCTTC.

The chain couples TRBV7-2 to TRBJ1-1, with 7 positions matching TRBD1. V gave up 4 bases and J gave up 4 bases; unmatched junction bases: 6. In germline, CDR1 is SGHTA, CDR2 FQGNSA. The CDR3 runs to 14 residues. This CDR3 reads CASSYDRAPTEAFF. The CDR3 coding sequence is TGTGCCAGCAGCTATGACAGGGCCCCCACTGAAGCTTTCTTT.

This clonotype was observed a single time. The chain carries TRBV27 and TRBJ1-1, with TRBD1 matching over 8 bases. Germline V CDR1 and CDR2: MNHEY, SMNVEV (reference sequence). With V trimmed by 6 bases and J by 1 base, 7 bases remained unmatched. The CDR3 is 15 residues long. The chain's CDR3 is CASSSGTGPNTEAFF. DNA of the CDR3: TGTGCCAGCAGCTCCGGGACAGGTCCGAACACTGAAGCTTTCTTT.

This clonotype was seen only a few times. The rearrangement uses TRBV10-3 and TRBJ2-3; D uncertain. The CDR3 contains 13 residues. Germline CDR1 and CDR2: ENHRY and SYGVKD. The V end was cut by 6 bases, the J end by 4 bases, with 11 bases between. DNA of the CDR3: TGTGCCATCAGGAGTGATGTGTCAGATACGCAGTATTTT. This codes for CAIRSDVSDTQYF.

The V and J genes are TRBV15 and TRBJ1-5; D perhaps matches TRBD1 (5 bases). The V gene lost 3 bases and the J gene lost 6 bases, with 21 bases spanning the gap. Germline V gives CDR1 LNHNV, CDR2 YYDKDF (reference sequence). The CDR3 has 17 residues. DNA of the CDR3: TGTGCCACCAGCAGGGCCCTAGTTACAGGACGGTCTCAGCCCCAGCATTTT. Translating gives CATSRALVTGRSQPQHF. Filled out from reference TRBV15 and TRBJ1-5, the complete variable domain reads DAMVIQNPRYQVTQFGKPVTLSCSQTLNHNVMYWYQQKSSQAPKLLFHYYDKDFNNEADTPDNFQSRRPNTSFCFLDIRSPGLGDTAMYLCATSRALVTGRSQPQHFGDGTRLSIL.

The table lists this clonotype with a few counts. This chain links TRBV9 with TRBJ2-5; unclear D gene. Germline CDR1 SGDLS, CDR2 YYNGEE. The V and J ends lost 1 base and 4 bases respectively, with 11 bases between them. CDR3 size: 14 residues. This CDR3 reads CASSVSGSTETQYF. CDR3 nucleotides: TGTGCCAGCAGCGTATCCGGCAGTACAGAGACCCAGTACTTC.

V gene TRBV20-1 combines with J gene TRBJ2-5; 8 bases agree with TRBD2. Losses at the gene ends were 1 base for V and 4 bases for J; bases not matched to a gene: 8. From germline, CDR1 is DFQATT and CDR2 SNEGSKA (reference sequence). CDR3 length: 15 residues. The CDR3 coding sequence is TGCAGTGCTAGAGGGGGAGCGGGGGTAGGAGAGACCCAGTACTTC. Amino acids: CSARGGAGVGETQYF.

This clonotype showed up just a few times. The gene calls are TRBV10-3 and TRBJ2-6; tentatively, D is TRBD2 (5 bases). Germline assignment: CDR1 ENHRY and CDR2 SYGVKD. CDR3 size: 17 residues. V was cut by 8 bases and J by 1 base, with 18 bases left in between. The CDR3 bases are TGTGCCATCGGCGAAGGGTTGGCGGGTTCTGGGGCCAACGTCCTGACTTTC. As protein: CAIGEGLAGSGANVLTF.

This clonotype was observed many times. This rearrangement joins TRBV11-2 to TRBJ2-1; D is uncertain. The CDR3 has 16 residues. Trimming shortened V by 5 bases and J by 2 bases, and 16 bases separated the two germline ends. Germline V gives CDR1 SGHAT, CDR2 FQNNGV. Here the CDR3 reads CASSPLRPGPYNEQFF. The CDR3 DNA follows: TGTGCCAGCAGCCCACTTCGACCCGGCCCCTACAATGAGCAGTTCTTC.